This T cell receptor beta chain was sequenced for a study of control samples from healthy donors and cancer patients. There are 15 residues in the CDR3. The J segment lost 7 bases and the V segment lost 5 bases, leaving 13 bases of the junction unmatched. Per germline, CDR1 MDHEN and CDR2 SYDVKM. Profiled with immunoSEQ multiplex PCR; TCRdb holds only in-frame clones, not every one. The sample yields around 190,000 clones, 90% seen once. Sequencing used blood. The receptor's source is a woman between 45 and 60 years old in good health. The genes are TRBV28 and TRBJ1-2; the match to TRBD1 covers 7 bases. CDR3 nucleotide sequence: TGTGCCAGCAGTCCAGAGACTACAGGGGCGTTTGGCTACACCTTC. Translated: CASSPETTGAFGYTF.